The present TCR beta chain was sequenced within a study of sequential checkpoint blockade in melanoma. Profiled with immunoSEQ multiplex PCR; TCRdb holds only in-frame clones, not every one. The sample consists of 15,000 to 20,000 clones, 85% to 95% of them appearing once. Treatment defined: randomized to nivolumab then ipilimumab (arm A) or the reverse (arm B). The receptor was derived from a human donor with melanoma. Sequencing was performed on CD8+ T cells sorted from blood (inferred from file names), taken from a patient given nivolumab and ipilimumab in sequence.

This CDR3 reads CASSISQGYEQYF. CDR3 DNA sequence: TGTGCCAGTAGTATCTCGCAGGGATACGAGCAGTACTTC. The genes are TRBV19 and TRBJ2-7; possibly TRBD1 for D (5 bases). CDR1 is LNHDA, CDR2 SQIVND, per germline (reference sequence). V lost 3 bases to trimming and J lost 4 bases, with 10 bases between them. The CDR3 is made up of 13 amino acids.